This TCR beta chain was identified during a study of read filtering for tumor transcriptome and immune sequencing. This CDR3 spans 16 amino acids. Germline CDR1 is MNHEY and CDR2 is SVGEGT. V lost 5 bases to trimming and J lost 1 base, with 14 bases between them. Regarding the study as a whole: This fraction held mixed bone marrow immune cells after CD138-negative sorting.

This clonotype appeared many times. Its antigen is still unknown. This library used around 0.4 ug RNA and molecular barcoded adaptors spanning alpha/delta and beta/gamma chains. MiXCR was run by TCRdb on the reads, yielding one entry per CDR3 protein. The top ten hold over 13% of the sample, which has 57,000 or so distinct CDR3 sequences, 15% to 25% seen once. The TCR was taken from a donor aged 40 or older with multiple myeloma. The sequenced sample consisted of a population of CD138-negative cells sorted from bone marrow. J is TRBJ2-2 and V is TRBV6-2 or TRBV6-3; the D is unclear. CDR3 DNA: TGTGCCAGCAGTAACCAGAGAGTTAGGAACACCGGGGAGCTGTTTTTT. Its protein is CASSNQRVRNTGELFF.